This TCR beta chain was observed in a study of blood T cell repertoires in COVID-19. The wider study: The United States, Italy and Spain supplied acute and convalescent COVID-19 samples. T cells, B-cell-depleted T cells, or PBMCs provided the cDNA or gDNA that served as material.

Original handling: Amplification of reference gene primers was used by the study to estimate nucleated cell counts. Repertoires were generated with immunoSEQ multiplex PCR, while TCRdb's copy carries only in-frame clones and drops some. V and J calls and clone size are those listed in that table; D and trimming were worked out from the DNA. The profile covers 85,000 to 110,000 clones, with about 80% appearing a single time and 10% to 15% taken by the ten largest. This CDR3 has 12 residues. V lost 4 bases and J lost 6; bases outside the gene matches: 3. The germline V gene encodes CDR1 SQVTM and CDR2 ANQGSEA.

The source of this sequence is a human donor in a cohort sampled during active or convalescent COVID-19. The gene calls are TRBV29-1 and TRBJ1-2, with 9 bases lining up with TRBD1. The specimen was peripheral blood. CDR3 DNA sequence: TGCAGCGTTGGAGACAGGGGGGATGGCTACACCTTC. Translation: CSVGDRGDGYTF.